These 15 T cell receptor beta chains originate from one sample sequenced in a study of shared clonotypes between healthy human individuals. Naive CD8 cells lacked CD45RO and underwent positive selection for CCR7, leaving out terminally differentiated effector memory CD45RA+ cells. The protocol was immunoSEQ multiplex PCR, while the TCRdb copy is restricted to in-frame clones and leaves out a portion. The sample has 1.5 million to 2.5 million clones, about 95% seen once. Input material: naive CD8+ T cells sorted from blood. These receptors all stem from a man aged 18 to 29 in good health.

The chain recombines TRBV19 with TRBJ1-5, with D maybe TRBD1 (5 bases). Deletions cut 2 bases from V and 5 bases from J, with 7 bases between. The V gene's germline CDR1 is LNHDA and CDR2 SQIVND (reference sequence). The length of the CDR3 is 13 residues. The CDR3 sequence: CASSIRGYQPQHF. The CDR3 nucleotides are TGTGCCAGTAGTATAAGGGGTTATCAGCCCCAGCATTTT.

This rearrangement joins TRBV9 to TRBJ2-6, with TRBD1 identical over 12 bases. Trimming removed 3 bases from V and 2 bases from J; junction bases left unmatched: 6. Germline V gene sequence: CDR1 SGDLS, CDR2 YYNGEE. CDR3 size: 18 residues. CDR3 nucleotide sequence: TGTGCCAGCAGCGCAGGGACAGGGGGCGTGACTGGGGCCAACGTCCTGACTTTC. Protein: CASSAGTGGVTGANVLTF.

The chain couples TRBV5-6 to TRBJ2-5; the match to TRBD2 covers 14 bases. V was pared by 2 bases and J by 5 bases, with 11 bases of the junction left unmatched. The CDR3 sequence is 18 residues long. Per the germline V gene, CDR1 is SGHDT and CDR2 is YYEEEE. CDR3 loop: CASSFRDRLAGGLETQYF. CDR3 bases: TGTGCCAGCAGCTTCCGCGATAGACTAGCGGGGGGGCTTGAGACCCAGTACTTC.

The chain joins TRBV4-1 to TRBJ1-3; D is perhaps TRBD1 (5 bases). Germline V gives CDR1 MGHRA, CDR2 YSYEKL. The CDR3 spans 19 residues. V lost 0 bases, J lost 0 bases, and 18 bases lay in between. CDR3 sequence: CASSQESHTGAGSGNTIYF. In DNA, the CDR3 is TGCGCCAGCAGCCAAGAATCCCACACAGGAGCGGGCTCTGGAAACACCATATATTTT.

The V call is TRBV4-1, the J call TRBJ2-7; D may be TRBD2 (5 bases). The CDR3 consists of 14 residues. Germline V gene sequence: CDR1 MGHRA, CDR2 YSYEKL. With 4 bases removed from V and 4 bases from J, the gap between germline ends came to 14 bases. The CDR3 region has the DNA TGCGCCAGCAGCCTTGAGAGGGCGGGTTACGAGCAGTACTTC. Protein: CASSLERAGYEQYF.

This chain links TRBV5-1 with TRBJ2-7, with D unclear. V was trimmed by 4 bases and J by 5 bases, leaving 19 bases between them. CDR3 length equals 15 residues. Germline V gene lookup returns CDR1 SGHRS and CDR2 YFSETQ. CDR3 amino acids: CASSIRHVFIDEQYF. In DNA, the CDR3 is TGCGCCAGCAGCATCAGACATGTTTTTATAGACGAGCAGTACTTC.

CDR3 nucleotides: TGCAGCGTTGAAGTGGGGGTACCCTACGAGCAGTACTTC. Translating it yields CSVEVGVPYEQYF. The V and J genes are TRBV29-1 and TRBJ2-7, with D perhaps assigned TRBD1 or TRBD2 (5 bases each). The germline V and J ends were trimmed by 1 base and 2 bases, with 9 bases remaining between them. The CDR3 is 13 residues long. The V gene's germline CDR1 is SQVTM and CDR2 ANQGSEA.

This chain links TRBV5-6 with TRBJ2-3; tentatively, D is TRBD2 (5 bases). The CDR3 totals 14 residues. Germline CDR1 reads SGHDT; CDR2 reads YYEEEE. Trimming took 4 bases from V and 3 from J, leaving 12 bases between them. The CDR3: CASSPGLMTDTQYF. The CDR3 DNA is TGTGCCAGCAGCCCCGGACTGATGACAGATACGCAGTATTTT.

This rearrangement joins TRBV6-5 to TRBJ1-2, with no clear D. Germline CDR1 MNHEY, CDR2 SVGAGI. The CDR3 loop spans 13 amino acids. Trimming left V 0 bases short and J 6 bases short, with 8 bases between. This CDR3 reads CASSYSDGHGYTF. The CDR3 DNA reads TGTGCCAGCAGTTACTCTGATGGTCATGGCTACACCTTC.

The J gene is TRBJ2-7, the V gene TRBV5-6; D gene uncertain. Germline V gene lookup returns CDR1 SGHDT and CDR2 YYEEEE. The CDR3 has 14 amino acids. V shed 1 base and J shed 0 bases, with 8 bases lying between them. CDR3 DNA sequence: TGTGCCAGCAGCTTGAACAGCCACTCCTACGAGCAGTACTTC. Its translation is CASSLNSHSYEQYF.

The V and J genes are TRBV6-5 and TRBJ2-7; no reliable D call. Germline-derived CDR1 and CDR2 are MNHEY and SVGAGI. CDR3 length: 14 amino acids. Trimming took off 2 bases at V and 0 bases at J, with 8 bases between the two ends. The CDR3, as DNA: TGTGCCAGCAGTTACGATGCGAGCTCCTACGAGCAGTACTTC. Translated, it gives CASSYDASSYEQYF.

The V gene is TRBV7-2, the J gene TRBJ1-2, with a weak D call TRBD1 (6 bases). CDR1 and CDR2 (germline): SGHTA, FQGNSA. The CDR3 covers 18 residues. The V end lost 1 base, the J end lost 4 bases, and 22 bases lay between the germline ends. The CDR3 DNA reads TGTGCCAGCAGCTTAGGGGAGCCCGGGACACCAGCCTTCTATGGCTACACCTTC. Translated, it gives CASSLGEPGTPAFYGYTF.

The chain uses TRBV30 and TRBJ2-3; 12 bases are shared with TRBD2. Germline V gives CDR1 GTSNPN, CDR2 SVGIG (reference sequence). The CDR3 sequence is 15 residues long. V was pared by 2 bases and J by 4 bases, with 4 bases of the junction left unmatched. In nucleotides, the CDR3 is TGTGCCTGGAGTCTAGCGGGGGGGCTCTCAGATACGCAGTATTTT. As protein: CAWSLAGGLSDTQYF.

V is TRBV27 and J is TRBJ2-7; tentatively, D is TRBD2 (5 bases). The CDR3 has 14 amino acids. Per the germline V gene, CDR1 is MNHEY and CDR2 is SMNVEV (reference sequence). Trimming left V 3 bases short and J 6 bases short, with 15 bases between. The CDR3 sequence is CASSFRRPAGEQYF. The CDR3 DNA follows: TGTGCCAGCAGTTTCCGCAGACCGGCGGGCGAGCAGTACTTC.

The chain couples TRBV5-1 to TRBJ2-1, with D perhaps matching TRBD2 (7 bases). CDR3 length: 19 amino acids. Germline lookup yields CDR1 SGHRS and CDR2 YFSETQ. V lost 1 base to trimming and J lost 6 bases, with 26 bases between them. In DNA form, the CDR3 reads TGCGCCAGCAGCTTGACGGTTTCGGGGGGCGTTGGGGTTCGCAATGAGCAGTTCTTC. Its protein is CASSLTVSGGVGVRNEQFF.